The sequence of this T cell receptor (beta chain) was determined in a study of blood T cells in healthy people across ages. Per germline, CDR1 SGHTA and CDR2 FQGNSA. The CDR3 has 15 amino acids. The authors extracted at least 6 micrograms of total RNA per sample. A J-beta primer mix and a sample-barcoded 5' primer were used in a second PCR of roughly 6 to 12 cycles. Every single cDNA molecule received a tag from a template-switch adaptor with 12 random nucleotides. One entry per CDR3 protein results from TCRdb running MiXCR on the 5' RACE reads. Of hundreds of thousands of distinct CDR3 sequences in the sample, about half were seen once.

The chain combines TRBV7-2 with TRBJ2-7; tentatively, D is TRBD2 (5 bases). The J call may not be correct, given that the DNA end is closer to TRBJ2-5. The sequenced sample consisted of blood. This clonotype was sampled from a woman in her sixties in good health. The CDR3 here is CASSSTGQRRETQYF. As DNA, the CDR3 is TGTGCCAGCAGCTCCACCGGCCAGCGGAGAGAGACCCAGTACTTC.